This paragraph covers one TCR beta chain sequence. The antigen is unknown. This CDR3 comprises 14 residues. V gave up 4 bases and J gave up 2 bases; unmatched junction bases: 5. Germline-derived CDR1 and CDR2 are SGHDT and YYEEEE. This entry is derived from a study of human T cells and chemical hapten exposure. Study-wide results and limits: Sensitizing with DPC caused no change in TCRs above 1 in 1000 frequency.

Study processing details: A per-sample median of around 100,000 TCRs was observed, with a range of about 23,224 to 690,600. TCRdb re-derived calls from the RACE reads in MiXCR, one entry per CDR3 protein. TCRdb, not the original authors, processed these V and J calls. The sample holds some 65,000 distinct CDR3 sequences; approximately 6.1% are singletons and the top ten take roughly 3.5%. Indicated time point: healthy volunteer bleed at 6 weeks. Total RNA was isolated from unfractionated whole blood. The sequence was collected from a female donor in good health. Some clones in this sample may be carry-over from other donors' samples. Input material: whole blood. This chain joins TRBV5-6 and TRBJ1-2; 7 bases agree with TRBD1. For the CDR3, the DNA is TGTGCCAGCAGCACGGGGGGACAGAACTATGGCTACACCTTC. Amino acids: CASSTGGQNYGYTF. Full variable domain (outside the CDR3, taken from reference TRBV5-6 and TRBJ1-2): DAGVTQSPTHLIKTRGQQVTLRCSPKSGHDTVSWYQQALGQGPQFIFQYYEEEERQRGNFPDRFSGHQFPNYSSELNVNALLLGDSALYLCASSTGGQNYGYTFGSGTRLTVV.